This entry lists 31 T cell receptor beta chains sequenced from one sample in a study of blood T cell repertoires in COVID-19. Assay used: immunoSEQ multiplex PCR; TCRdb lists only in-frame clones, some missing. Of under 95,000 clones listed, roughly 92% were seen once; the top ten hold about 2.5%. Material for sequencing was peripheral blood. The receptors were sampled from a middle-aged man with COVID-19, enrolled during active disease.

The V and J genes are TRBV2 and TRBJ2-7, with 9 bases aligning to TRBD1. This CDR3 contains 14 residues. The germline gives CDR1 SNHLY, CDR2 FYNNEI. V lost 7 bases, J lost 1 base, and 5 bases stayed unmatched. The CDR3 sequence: CASTGTGLSYEQYF. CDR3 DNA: TGTGCCAGCACTGGGACAGGGCTTTCCTACGAGCAGTACTTC.

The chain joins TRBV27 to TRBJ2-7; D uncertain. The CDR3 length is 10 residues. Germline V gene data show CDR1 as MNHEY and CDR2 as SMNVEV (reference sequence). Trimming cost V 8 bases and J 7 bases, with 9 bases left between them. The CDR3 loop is CASGFGEQYF. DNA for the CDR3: TGTGCCAGCGGGTTCGGGGAGCAGTACTTC.

The CDR3 DNA reads TGTGCCAGCAGTTACGGGGGGTACACTGAAGCTTTCTTT. Its translation is CASSYGGYTEAFF. The chain uses TRBV6-5 and TRBJ1-1; the D gene is possibly TRBD1 (5 bases). CDR1 is MNHEY, CDR2 SVGAGI, per germline. The V gene lost 2 bases and the J gene lost 3 bases, with 7 bases spanning the gap. The CDR3 contains 13 residues.

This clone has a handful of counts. The chain's CDR3 is CASSYRARDRGEKLFF. Written as DNA, the CDR3 is TGTGCCAGCAGTTACCGCGCTCGGGACAGGGGAGAAAAACTGTTTTTT. The chain combines TRBV6-2 or TRBV6-3 with TRBJ1-4; 10 positions match TRBD1. The CDR3 is 16 amino acids. Germline V CDR1 and CDR2: MNHEY, SVGEGT. J was trimmed by 8 bases and V by 2 bases; bases with no gene match: 8.

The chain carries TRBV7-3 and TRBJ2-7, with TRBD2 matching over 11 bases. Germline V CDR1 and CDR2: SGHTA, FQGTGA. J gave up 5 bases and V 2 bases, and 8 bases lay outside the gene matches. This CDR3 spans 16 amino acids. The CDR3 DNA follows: TGTGCCAGCAGCTTAGCCCCGACTAGCGGGATAGACGAGCAGTACTTC. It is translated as CASSLAPTSGIDEQYF.

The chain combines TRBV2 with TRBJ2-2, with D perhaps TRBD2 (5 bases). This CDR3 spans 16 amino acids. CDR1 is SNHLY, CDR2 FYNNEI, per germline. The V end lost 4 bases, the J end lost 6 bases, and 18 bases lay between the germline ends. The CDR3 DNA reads TGTGCCAGCAGTGCGGTTCGCGGTAGCGCGTCCGGGGAGCTGTTTTTT. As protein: CASSAVRGSASGELFF.

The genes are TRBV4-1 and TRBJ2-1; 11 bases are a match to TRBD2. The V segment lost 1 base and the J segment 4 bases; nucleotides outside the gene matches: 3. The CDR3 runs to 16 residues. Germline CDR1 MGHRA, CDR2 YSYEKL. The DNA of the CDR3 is TGCGCCAGCAGCCAAGGACTAGCGGGGAATTACAATGAGCAGTTCTTC. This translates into CASSQGLAGNYNEQFF.

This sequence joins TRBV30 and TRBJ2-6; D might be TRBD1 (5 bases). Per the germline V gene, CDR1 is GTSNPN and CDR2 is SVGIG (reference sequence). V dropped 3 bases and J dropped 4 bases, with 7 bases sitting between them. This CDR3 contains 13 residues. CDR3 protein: CAWRGLGANVLTF. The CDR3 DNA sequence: TGTGCCTGGAGGGGGCTAGGGGCCAACGTCCTGACTTTC.

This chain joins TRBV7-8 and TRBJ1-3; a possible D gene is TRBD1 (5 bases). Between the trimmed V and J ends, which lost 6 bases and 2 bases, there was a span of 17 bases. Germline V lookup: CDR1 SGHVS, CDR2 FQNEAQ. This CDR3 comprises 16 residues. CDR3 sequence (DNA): TGTGCCAGCAGGAGCGGGACCCCGGGGGCTGGAAACACCATATATTTT. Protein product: CASRSGTPGAGNTIYF.

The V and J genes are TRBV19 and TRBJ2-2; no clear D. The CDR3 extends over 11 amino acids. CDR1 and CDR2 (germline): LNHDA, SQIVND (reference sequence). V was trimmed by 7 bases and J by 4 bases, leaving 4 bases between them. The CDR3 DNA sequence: TGTGCCAGTACATCCACCGGGGAGCTGTTTTTT. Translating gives CASTSTGELFF.

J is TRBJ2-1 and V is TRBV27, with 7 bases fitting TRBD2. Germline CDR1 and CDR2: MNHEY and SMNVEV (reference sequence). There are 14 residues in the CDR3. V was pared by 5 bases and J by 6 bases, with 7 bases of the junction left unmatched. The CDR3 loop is CASSPTSVRNEQFF. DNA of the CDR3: TGTGCCAGCAGTCCCACTAGCGTGCGCAATGAGCAGTTCTTC.

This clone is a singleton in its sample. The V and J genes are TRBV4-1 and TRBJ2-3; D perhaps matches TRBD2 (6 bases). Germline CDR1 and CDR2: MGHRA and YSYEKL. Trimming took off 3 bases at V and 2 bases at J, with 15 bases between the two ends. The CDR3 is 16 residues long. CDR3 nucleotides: TGCGCCAGCAGCCATGGGGCGGGGCCCTCCACAGATACGCAGTATTTT. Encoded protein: CASSHGAGPSTDTQYF.

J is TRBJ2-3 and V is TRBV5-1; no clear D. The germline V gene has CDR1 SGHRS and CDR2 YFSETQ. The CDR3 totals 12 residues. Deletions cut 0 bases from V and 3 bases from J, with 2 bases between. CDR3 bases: TGCGCCAGCAGCTTGGCGACAGATACGCAGTATTTT. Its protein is CASSLATDTQYF. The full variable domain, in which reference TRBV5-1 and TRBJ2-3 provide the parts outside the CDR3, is KAGVTQTPRYLIKTRGQQVTLSCSPISGHRSVSWYQQTPGQGLQFLFEYFSETQRNKGNFPGRFSGRQFSNSRSEMNVSTLELGDSALYLCASSLATDTQYFGPGTRLTVL.

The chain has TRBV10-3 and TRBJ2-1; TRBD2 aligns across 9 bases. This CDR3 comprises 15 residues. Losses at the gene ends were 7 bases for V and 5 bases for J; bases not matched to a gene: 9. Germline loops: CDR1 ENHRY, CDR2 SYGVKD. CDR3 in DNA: TGTGCCATCACTGGAGGGGGACTAGCCCACAATGAGCAGTTCTTC. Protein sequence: CAITGGGLAHNEQFF.

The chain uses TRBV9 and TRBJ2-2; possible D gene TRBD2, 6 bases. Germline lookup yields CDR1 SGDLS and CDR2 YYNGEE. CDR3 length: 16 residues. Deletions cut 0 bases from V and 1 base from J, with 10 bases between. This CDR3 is CASSVATGVNTGELFF. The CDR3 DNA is TGTGCCAGCAGCGTAGCTACGGGGGTGAACACCGGGGAGCTGTTTTTT.

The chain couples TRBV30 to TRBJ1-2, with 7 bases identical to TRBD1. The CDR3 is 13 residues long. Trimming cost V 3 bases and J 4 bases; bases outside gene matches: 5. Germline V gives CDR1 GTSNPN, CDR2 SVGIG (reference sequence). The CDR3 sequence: CAWRRTGLYGYTF. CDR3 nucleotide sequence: TGTGCCTGGAGGAGGACAGGCCTCTATGGCTACACCTTC.

The CDR3 spells CASSFPTLAVNTGELFF. The CDR3 bases are TGTGCCAGCAGCTTCCCCACACTAGCGGTGAACACCGGGGAGCTGTTTTTT. V is TRBV11-2 and J is TRBJ2-2; 8 bases align to TRBD2. The V and J ends lost 3 bases and 1 base, in that order; junction bases with no gene match: 7. Germline values: CDR1 SGHAT, CDR2 FQNNGV. This CDR3 comprises 17 residues.

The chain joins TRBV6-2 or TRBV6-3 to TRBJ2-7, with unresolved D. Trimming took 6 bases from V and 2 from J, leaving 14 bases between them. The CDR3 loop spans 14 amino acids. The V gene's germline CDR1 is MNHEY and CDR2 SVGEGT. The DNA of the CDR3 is TGTGCCAGCAGCTCCCTCAGACTGGCCTACGAGCAGTACTTC. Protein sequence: CASSSLRLAYEQYF.

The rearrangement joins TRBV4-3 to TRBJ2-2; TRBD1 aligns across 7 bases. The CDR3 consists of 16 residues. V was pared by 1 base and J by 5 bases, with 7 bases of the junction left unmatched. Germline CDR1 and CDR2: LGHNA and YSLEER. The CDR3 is CASSQGDSGWTGELFF. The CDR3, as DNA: TGCGCCAGCAGCCAAGGGGACAGTGGTTGGACCGGGGAGCTGTTTTTT.

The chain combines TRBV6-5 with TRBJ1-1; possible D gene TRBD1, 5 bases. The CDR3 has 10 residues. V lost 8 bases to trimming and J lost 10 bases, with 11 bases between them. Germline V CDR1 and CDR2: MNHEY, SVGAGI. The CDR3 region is CASDREGAFF. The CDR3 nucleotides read TGTGCCAGCGACAGAGAAGGAGCTTTCTTT.

The CDR3 protein is CASSQGVRGYEQYF. In DNA form, the CDR3 reads TGTGCCAGCAGCCAGGGGGTCAGGGGCTACGAGCAGTACTTC. V is TRBV14 and J is TRBJ2-7; D is perhaps TRBD1 (6 bases). Germline CDR1 SGHDN, CDR2 FVKESK. V lost 3 bases, J lost 3 bases, and 12 bases lay in between. CDR3 size: 14 residues.

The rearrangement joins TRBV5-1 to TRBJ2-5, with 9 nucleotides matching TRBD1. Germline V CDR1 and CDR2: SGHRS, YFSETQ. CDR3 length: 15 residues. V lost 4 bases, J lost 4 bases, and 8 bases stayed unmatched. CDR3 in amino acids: CASSVTGTGTETQYF. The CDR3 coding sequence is TGCGCCAGCAGCGTAACCGGGACAGGGACAGAGACCCAGTACTTC.

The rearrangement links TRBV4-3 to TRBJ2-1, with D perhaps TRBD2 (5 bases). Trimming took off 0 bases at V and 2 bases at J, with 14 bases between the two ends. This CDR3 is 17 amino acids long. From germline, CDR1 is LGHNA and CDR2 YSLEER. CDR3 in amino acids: CASSQESWGAPYNEQFF. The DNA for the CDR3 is TGCGCCAGCAGCCAAGAGTCGTGGGGAGCTCCCTACAATGAGCAGTTCTTC.

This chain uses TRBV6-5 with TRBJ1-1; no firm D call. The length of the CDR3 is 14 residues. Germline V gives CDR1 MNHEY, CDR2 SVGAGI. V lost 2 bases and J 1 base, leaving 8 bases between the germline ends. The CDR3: CASSYTAANTEAFF. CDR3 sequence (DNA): TGTGCCAGCAGTTACACAGCGGCGAACACTGAAGCTTTCTTT.

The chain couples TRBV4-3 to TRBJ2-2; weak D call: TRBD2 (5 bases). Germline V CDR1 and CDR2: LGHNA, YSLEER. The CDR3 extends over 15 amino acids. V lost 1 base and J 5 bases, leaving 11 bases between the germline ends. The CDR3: CASSQGLAYTGELFF. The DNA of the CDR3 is TGCGCCAGCAGCCAAGGGCTAGCTTATACCGGGGAGCTGTTTTTT.

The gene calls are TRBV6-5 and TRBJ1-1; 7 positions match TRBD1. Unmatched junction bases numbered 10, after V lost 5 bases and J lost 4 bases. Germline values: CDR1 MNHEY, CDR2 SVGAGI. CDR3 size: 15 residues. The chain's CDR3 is CASSNRGEVATEAFF. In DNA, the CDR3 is TGTGCCAGCAGTAACAGGGGAGAAGTGGCCACTGAAGCTTTCTTT.

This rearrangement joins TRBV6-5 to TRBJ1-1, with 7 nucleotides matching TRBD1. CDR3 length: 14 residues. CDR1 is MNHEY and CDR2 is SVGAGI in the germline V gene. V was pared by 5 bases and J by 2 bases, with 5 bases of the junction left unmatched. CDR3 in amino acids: CASSKRQGNTEAFF. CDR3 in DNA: TGTGCCAGCAGTAAGAGACAGGGAAACACTGAAGCTTTCTTT.

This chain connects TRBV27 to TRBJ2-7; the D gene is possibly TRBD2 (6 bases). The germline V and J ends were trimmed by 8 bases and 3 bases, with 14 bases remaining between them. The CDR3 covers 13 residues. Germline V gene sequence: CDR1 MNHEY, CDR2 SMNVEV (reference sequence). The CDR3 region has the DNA TGTGCCAGCGGGTCGGGGACTCTCTACGAGCAGTACGTC. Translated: CASGSGTLYEQYV.

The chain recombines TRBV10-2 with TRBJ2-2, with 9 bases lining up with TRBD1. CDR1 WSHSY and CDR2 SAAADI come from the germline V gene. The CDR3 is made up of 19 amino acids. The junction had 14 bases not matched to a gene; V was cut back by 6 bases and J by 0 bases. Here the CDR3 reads CASSPIPLTGGTNTGELFF. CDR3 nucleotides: TGCGCCAGCAGCCCGATCCCCCTTACAGGGGGCACGAACACCGGGGAGCTGTTTTTT.

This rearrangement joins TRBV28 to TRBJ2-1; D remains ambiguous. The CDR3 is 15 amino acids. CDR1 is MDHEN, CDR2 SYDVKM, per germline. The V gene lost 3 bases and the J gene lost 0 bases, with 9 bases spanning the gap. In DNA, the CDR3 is TGTGCCAGCAGTTTGGCGTGGAGCTCCTACAATGAGCAGTTCTTC. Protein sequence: CASSLAWSSYNEQFF. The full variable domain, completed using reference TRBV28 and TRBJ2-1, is DVKVTQSSRYLVKRTGEKVFLECVQDMDHENMFWYRQDPGLGLRLIYFSYDVKMKEKGDIPEGYSVSREKKERFSLILESASTNQTSMYLCASSLAWSSYNEQFFGPGTRLTVL.

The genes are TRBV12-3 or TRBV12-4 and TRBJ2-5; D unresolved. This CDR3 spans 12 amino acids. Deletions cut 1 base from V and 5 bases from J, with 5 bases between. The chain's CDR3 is CASSLEAETQYF. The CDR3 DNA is TGTGCCAGCAGTTTAGAAGCGGAGACCCAGTACTTC.